What follows is one T cell receptor beta chain and its context. As yet, its antigen is unknown. Documented treatment: approximately 18 received Ad26.COV2.S at low or high dose, single or two shots; about five received placebo; per-sample allocation not given. Sample collection was performed on day 63 after the first vaccine or placebo injection. The donor was a Boston adult aged 18-55 years. The data belong to a study of Ad26.COV2.S vaccination and SARS-CoV-2 variants. General study points: It was found that vaccine and placebo recipients had similar non-spike TCR breadth.

CDR3 length: 16 amino acids. Trimming took off 3 bases at V and 4 bases at J, with 14 bases between the two ends. CDR1 and CDR2 from the germline V gene are SGDLS and YYNGEE. TCRdb's copy holds only in-frame clones and misses some; the assay was immunoSEQ multiplex PCR. The repertoire consists of roughly 500,000 clones, with approximately 90% occurring once and the leading ten covering roughly 13%. The receptor comes from a person aged 18-60 years who received the Ad26.COV2.S COVID-19 vaccine or a placebo. This rearrangement joins TRBV9 to TRBJ2-6; no clear D. The starting material was peripheral blood, obtained in a trial of Ad26.COV2.S vaccine versus placebo. CDR3 DNA sequence: TGTGCCAGCAGCGAGATGACTGCCCCCGGGGCCAACGTCCTGACTTTC. Its translation is CASSEMTAPGANVLTF.